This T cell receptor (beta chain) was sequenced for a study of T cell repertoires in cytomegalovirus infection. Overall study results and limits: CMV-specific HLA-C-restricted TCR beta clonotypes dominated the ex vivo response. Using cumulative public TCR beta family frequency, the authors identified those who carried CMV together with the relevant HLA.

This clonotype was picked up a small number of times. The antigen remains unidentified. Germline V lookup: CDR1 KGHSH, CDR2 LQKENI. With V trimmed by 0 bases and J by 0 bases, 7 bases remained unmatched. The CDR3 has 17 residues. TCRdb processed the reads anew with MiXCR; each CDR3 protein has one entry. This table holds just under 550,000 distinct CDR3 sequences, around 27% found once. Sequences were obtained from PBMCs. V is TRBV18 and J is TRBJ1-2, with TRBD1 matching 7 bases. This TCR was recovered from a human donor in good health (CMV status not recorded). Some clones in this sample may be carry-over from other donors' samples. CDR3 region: CASSPPSDRSPNYGYTF. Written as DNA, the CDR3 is TGTGCCAGCTCACCACCTTCGGACAGGTCTCCTAACTATGGCTACACCTTC.